The 32 T cell receptor beta chains given below trace back to one sample, sequenced in a study of technical replicates of blood from several donors. TCRdb's table, derived via immunoSEQ multiplex PCR, lists solely in-frame clones and lacks some. Counted here are about 80,000 clones, 95% to 98% occurring once; the ten biggest clones make up 0.22%. The sample was T cells isolated from PBMCs. These receptors originate from a human donor in good health.

The chain is built from TRBV15 and TRBJ2-1, with D maybe TRBD1 (6 bases). Germline CDR1 is LNHNV and CDR2 is YYDKDF (reference sequence). The CDR3 sequence is 15 residues long. Trimming shortened V by 5 bases and J by 0 bases, and 11 bases separated the two germline ends. CDR3 nucleotide sequence: TGTGCCACCAGCGTACAGGGCAACTCCTACAATGAGCAGTTCTTC. Translating gives CATSVQGNSYNEQFF.

The chain couples TRBV7-9 to TRBJ2-7; TRBD2 is a possible D gene (6 bases). This CDR3 comprises 14 residues. V gave up 1 base and J gave up 3 bases, with 10 bases separating them. Germline V gene lookup returns CDR1 SEHNR and CDR2 FQNEAQ (reference sequence). The CDR3 coding sequence is TGTGCCAGCAGCTTAGTCGGGGGAGGCTACGAGCAGTACTTC. Residues: CASSLVGGGYEQYF. The full variable domain, completed using reference TRBV7-9 and TRBJ2-7, is DTGVSQNPRHKITKRGQNVTFRCDPISEHNRLYWYRQTLGQGPEFLTYFQNEAQLEKSRLLSDRFSAERPKGSFSTLEIQRTEQGDSAMYLCASSLVGGGYEQYFGPGTRLTVT.

This chain connects TRBV9 to TRBJ1-1; D gene uncertain. V was cut by 0 bases and J by 5 bases, with 5 bases left in between. The germline gives CDR1 SGDLS, CDR2 YYNGEE. This CDR3 contains 12 residues. The CDR3 coding sequence is TGTGCCAGCAGCGTAGACGGGACTGAAGCTTTCTTT. It specifies CASSVDGTEAFF.

The CDR3 nucleotides are TGTGCCAGCAGTACCACACCCCAAGACTATGGCTACACCTTC. It codes for CASSTTPQDYGYTF. The chain recombines TRBV28 with TRBJ1-2; unclear D gene. Germline CDR1 MDHEN, CDR2 SYDVKM. V gave up 5 bases and J gave up 3 bases, with 13 bases separating them. CDR3 length equals 14 residues.

This sequence joins TRBV6-5 and TRBJ1-1; weak D call: TRBD1 (5 bases). This CDR3 has 12 amino acids. CDR1 and CDR2 from the germline V gene are MNHEY and SVGAGI. V lost 10 bases and J 4 bases, leaving 13 bases between the germline ends. The CDR3 DNA sequence: TGTGCCACCCACCCCACAGGCACTGAAGCTTTCTTT. It translates to CATHPTGTEAFF.

V is TRBV9 and J is TRBJ2-1; D is unresolved. Germline lookup yields CDR1 SGDLS and CDR2 YYNGEE. The CDR3 covers 13 residues. V lost 2 bases, J lost 4 bases, and 7 bases lay in between. Here the CDR3 DNA reads TGTGCCAGCAGCGTTTCCAATTACAATGAGCAGTTCTTC. Protein: CASSVSNYNEQFF.

This chain uses TRBV10-2 with TRBJ1-5, with D possibly TRBD1 on 6 matching bases. Germline CDR1 reads WSHSY; CDR2 reads SAAADI. V gave up 3 bases and J gave up 6 bases, with 12 bases separating them. CDR3 length equals 14 residues. This CDR3 is CASSESRGGQPQHF. The DNA for the CDR3 is TGCGCCAGCAGTGAATCCAGGGGTGGTCAGCCCCAGCATTTT.

Note on this clone: Sequence at one end of the junction differs from germline and may be a read error. The chain recombines TRBV6-5 with TRBJ1-4, with D possibly being TRBD1 (5 bases). CDR3 size: 13 residues. The germline gives CDR1 MNHEY, CDR2 SVGAGI. The CDR3 region is CASSSGDGLKAIF. CDR3 DNA sequence: TGTGCCAGCAGTTCGGGGGACGGATTAAAGGCCATTTTT.

This chain connects TRBV11-3 to TRBJ1-2; maybe TRBD1 (6 bases). The CDR3 spans 13 residues. The germline CDR1 and CDR2 sequences are SGHNT and YENEEA. Between the trimmed V and J ends, which lost 6 bases and 4 bases, there was a span of 12 bases. CDR3 bases: TGTGCCAGCAGGGGGGGGCCTAGCTATGGCTACACCTTC. Its translation is CASRGGPSYGYTF.

The rearrangement joins TRBV14 to TRBJ1-4; TRBD1 matches at 9 bases. The J segment lost 10 bases and the V segment lost 0 bases, leaving 15 bases of the junction unmatched. CDR3 length equals 18 residues. Germline values: CDR1 SGHDN, CDR2 FVKESK. CDR3 loop: CASSQDFASPGQGGKLFF. DNA of the CDR3: TGTGCCAGCAGCCAAGATTTCGCATCACCGGGACAGGGAGGAAAACTGTTTTTT.

The chain combines TRBV27 with TRBJ2-1; a weak D match, TRBD2 (5 bases). V was cut by 3 bases and J by 12 bases, with 12 bases left in between. Per the germline V gene, CDR1 is MNHEY and CDR2 is SMNVEV (reference sequence). The length of the CDR3 is 12 residues. The CDR3 sequence: CASSFEGVTQFF. The CDR3 bases are TGTGCCAGCAGTTTTGAGGGAGTGACGCAGTTCTTC.

This rearrangement joins TRBV6-8 to TRBJ2-1; D may be TRBD2 (5 bases). The germline V gene encodes CDR1 MNHGY and CDR2 SAAAGT. V shed 8 bases and J shed 5 bases, with 13 bases lying between them. The CDR3 consists of 13 residues. The CDR3 loop reads CASYGADNNEQFF. CDR3 bases: TGTGCCAGCTACGGAGCGGATAACAATGAGCAGTTCTTC.

The V and J genes are TRBV2 and TRBJ2-7, with D unresolved. From germline, CDR1 is SNHLY and CDR2 FYNNEI. V was pared by 8 bases and J by 1 base, with 6 bases between. The length of the CDR3 is 11 residues. The CDR3 sequence is CASYSSYEQYF. In DNA form, the CDR3 reads TGTGCCAGCTATTCGTCCTACGAGCAGTACTTC.

V usage is TRBV5-1 and J usage is TRBJ2-1, with 7 bases fitting TRBD2. Germline V gives CDR1 SGHRS, CDR2 YFSETQ. The CDR3 extends over 14 amino acids. Trimming took 0 bases from V and 4 from J; bases not matched to a gene: 1. The CDR3: CASSLGDYYNEQFF. The CDR3 DNA reads as TGCGCCAGCAGCTTGGGGGACTATTACAATGAGCAGTTCTTC.

The chain employs TRBV7-2 and TRBJ1-5; D is perhaps TRBD1 (6 bases). The CDR3 has 13 residues. V lost 3 bases and J lost 6, with 9 bases in between. CDR1 and CDR2 (germline): SGHTA, FQGNSA. For the CDR3, the DNA is TGTGCCAGCAGCTTGGGGGCGGGTCAGCCCCAGCATTTT. This codes for CASSLGAGQPQHF.

The chain joins TRBV6-5 to TRBJ2-7; TRBD1 matches 7 bases. V shed 5 bases, J shed 5 bases, and the junction held 9 bases outside the gene matches. CDR3 length equals 14 residues. Germline V gene data show CDR1 as MNHEY and CDR2 as SVGAGI. CDR3 in DNA: TGTGCCAGCAGTCCCCCTGACAGGGACCACGAGCAGTACTTC. Its translation: CASSPPDRDHEQYF.

CDR3 bases: TGTGCCTCCTCCGGGACAGGGCCGAATGAGCAGTTCTTC. Its translation: CASSGTGPNEQFF. This sequence joins TRBV11-3 and TRBJ2-1; the match to TRBD1 covers 9 bases. The V and J ends lost 11 bases and 7 bases, in that order; junction bases with no gene match: 9. Per germline, CDR1 SGHNT and CDR2 YENEEA. This CDR3 region has 13 residues. The variable domain in full, completed from reference TRBV11-3 and TRBJ2-1, reads EAGVVQSPRYKIIEKKQPVAFWCNPISGHNTLYWYLQNLGQGPELLIRYENEEAVDDSQLPKDRFSAERLKGVDSTLKIQPAELGDSAVYLCASSGTGPNEQFFGPGTRLTVL.

J is TRBJ2-1 and V is TRBV9; 7 bases agree with TRBD1. Germline values: CDR1 SGDLS, CDR2 YYNGEE. Unmatched junction bases numbered 8, after V lost 3 bases and J lost 5 bases. The CDR3 is 15 residues long. The CDR3 nucleotides are TGTGCCAGCAGCGGGACAGGTCTACCAAACAATGAGCAGTTCTTC. Protein sequence: CASSGTGLPNNEQFF.

The genes are TRBV5-1 and TRBJ1-1; 7 positions match TRBD1. Germline assignment: CDR1 SGHRS and CDR2 YFSETQ. Trimming took 4 bases from V and 3 from J; bases not matched to a gene: 6. The CDR3 consists of 14 residues. CDR3: CASSHRDSDTEAFF. The CDR3 coding sequence is TGCGCCAGCAGCCATCGGGACAGCGACACTGAAGCTTTCTTT.

The rearrangement uses TRBV7-9 and TRBJ1-4; D may be TRBD1 (5 bases). The germline V and J ends were trimmed by 2 bases and 7 bases, with 11 bases remaining between them. Germline-derived CDR1 and CDR2 are SEHNR and FQNEAQ (reference sequence). The CDR3 covers 14 residues. Here the CDR3 reads CASSLKGISEKLFF. The CDR3 DNA follows: TGTGCCAGCAGCTTAAAGGGGATCTCTGAAAAACTGTTTTTT.

V and J are TRBV11-3 and TRBJ2-7; D may be TRBD2 (5 bases). Trimming took 0 bases from V and 0 from J, leaving 6 bases between them. The CDR3 has 14 amino acids. CDR1 and CDR2 (germline): SGHNT, YENEEA. The CDR3 protein is CASSLEADSYEQYF. The CDR3 bases are TGTGCCAGCAGCTTAGAAGCGGACTCCTACGAGCAGTACTTC.

The chain couples TRBV7-3 to TRBJ2-1; perhaps TRBD2 as D (5 bases). The CDR3 length is 14 residues. CDR1 is SGHTA, CDR2 FQGTGA, per germline. V was shortened by 5 bases and J by 6 bases, with 14 bases between the two germline ends. The CDR3 coding sequence is TGTGCCAGCAGCGCGGGCGGTTTGAGCAATGAGCAGTTCTTC. It yields the protein CASSAGGLSNEQFF.

This chain links TRBV5-6 with TRBJ2-1; TRBD1 matches 8 bases. CDR1 and CDR2 (germline): SGHDT, YYEEEE. J gave up 5 bases and V 4 bases, and 8 bases lay outside the gene matches. The CDR3 consists of 15 residues. Here the CDR3 DNA reads TGTGCCAGCAGCAGAACAGGGGGGACTGACAATGAGCAGTTCTTC. Translation gives CASSRTGGTDNEQFF. Full variable domain (rest looked up from reference TRBV5-6 and TRBJ2-1): DAGVTQSPTHLIKTRGQQVTLRCSPKSGHDTVSWYQQALGQGPQFIFQYYEEEERQRGNFPDRFSGHQFPNYSSELNVNALLLGDSALYLCASSRTGGTDNEQFFGPGTRLTVL.

The chain uses TRBV7-8 and TRBJ2-7, with D possibly TRBD2 on 5 matching bases. The germline CDR1 and CDR2 sequences are SGHVS and FQNEAQ. This CDR3 is built from 14 residues. Between the trimmed V and J ends, which lost 1 base and 5 bases, there was a span of 12 bases. The CDR3: CASSLGGPIHEQYF. The CDR3 nucleotides read TGTGCCAGCAGCTTAGGAGGGCCAATCCACGAGCAGTACTTC. The full variable domain, completed using reference TRBV7-8 and TRBJ2-7, is GAGVSQSPRYKVAKRGQDVALRCDPISGHVSLFWYQQALGQGPEFLTYFQNEAQLDKSGLPSDRFFAERPEGSVSTLKIQRTQQEDSAVYLCASSLGGPIHEQYFGPGTRLTVT.

The chain has TRBV5-1 and TRBJ2-7; TRBD1 matches at 10 bases. The CDR3 has 14 residues. With V trimmed by 5 bases and J by 4 bases, 6 bases remained unmatched. Looked up from germline, CDR1 is SGHRS and CDR2 is YFSETQ. In nucleotides, the CDR3 is TGCGCCAGCAGGGCCGGGACAGGGGTATACGAGCAGTACTTC. It specifies CASRAGTGVYEQYF.

V gene TRBV20-1 combines with J gene TRBJ1-2, with unresolved D. The germline V and J ends were trimmed by 0 bases and 10 bases, with 9 bases remaining between them. Germline CDR1 and CDR2: DFQATT and SNEGSKA (reference sequence). The CDR3 length is 11 residues. CDR3 sequence reads: CSARDGLDYTF. The DNA of the CDR3 is TGCAGTGCTAGAGATGGGCTGGACTACACCTTC.

The chain is built from TRBV5-6 and TRBJ1-4; the D gene is possibly TRBD1 (6 bases). Trimming pared 5 bases from V and 5 bases from J, leaving 13 bases between. Germline V lookup: CDR1 SGHDT, CDR2 YYEEEE. The CDR3 has 14 residues. The CDR3, as DNA: TGTGCCAGCAGGCCCGGGACACGGAATGAAAAACTGTTTTTT. It translates to CASRPGTRNEKLFF.

The chain couples TRBV9 to TRBJ2-1; D is uncertain. There are 12 residues in the CDR3. The V gene's germline CDR1 is SGDLS and CDR2 YYNGEE. V shed 0 bases and J shed 9 bases, with 7 bases lying between them. The CDR3 DNA reads TGTGCCAGCAGCGTAGGGGCGAGTGAGCAGTTCTTC. Protein: CASSVGASEQFF.

The genes are TRBV9 and TRBJ2-7; maybe TRBD2 (6 bases). Looked up from germline, CDR1 is SGDLS and CDR2 is YYNGEE. The CDR3 is 13 residues long. Trimming stripped 4 bases from V and 9 bases from J, with 17 bases between. CDR3 bases: TGTGCCAGCAGCCCGAGGACTACCTCGGGGCAGTACTTC. Protein: CASSPRTTSGQYF. Filled out from reference TRBV9 and TRBJ2-7, the complete variable domain reads DSGVTQTPKHLITATGQRVTLRCSPRSGDLSVYWYQQSLDQGLQFLIQYYNGEERAKGNILERFSAQQFPDLHSELNLSSLELGDSALYFCASSPRTTSGQYFGPGTRLTVT.

The rearrangement uses TRBV6-1 and TRBJ2-7; 7 bases are shared with TRBD2. V was clipped by 6 bases and J by 7 bases; unmatched bases: 9. Germline loops: CDR1 MNHNS, CDR2 SASEGT. The CDR3 spans 13 residues. The CDR3 nucleotides read TGTGCCAGCAGCGAGGTCCCGGGGGGAGAGCAGTACTTC. This gives the protein CASSEVPGGEQYF.

The chain links TRBV11-2 to TRBJ1-1; TRBD1 is a possible D gene (6 bases). The CDR3 extends over 13 amino acids. The germline V gene encodes CDR1 SGHAT and CDR2 FQNNGV. V lost 3 bases and J 7 bases, leaving 12 bases between the germline ends. The CDR3 nucleotides are TGTGCCAGCAGCTTTACAGGGCGTGGTGAAGCTTTCTTT. Amino acids: CASSFTGRGEAFF.

The V gene is TRBV6-1, the J gene TRBJ2-3, with TRBD1 matching over 8 bases. V lost 3 bases, J lost 3 bases, and 5 bases stayed unmatched. The germline V gene encodes CDR1 MNHNS and CDR2 SASEGT. This CDR3 is 15 amino acids long. The CDR3 is CASSEVTGVTDTQYF. The DNA for the CDR3 is TGTGCCAGCAGTGAGGTGACAGGGGTGACAGATACGCAGTATTTT.